This T cell receptor (beta chain) is from a study of blood T cell repertoires in COVID-19 (dated by TCRdb to 2018 to 2021). With regard to the full study: Samples covering the acute and convalescent phases of COVID-19 were provided by collaborators in the United States, Italy and Spain. The material from the prospective study consisted of cDNA or gDNA derived from T cells, B-cell-depleted T cells, or PBMCs. Subjects who had been exposed to COVID-19, were actively infected with it, or had recovered from it provided the deeply sampled blood TCRbeta repertoires that made up the dataset. The repertoires were released in a freely available public database intended as a resource for research on the immune response to SARS-CoV-2. The samples were drawn from the first 160 participants of the ongoing ImmuneRACE study and from over a thousand subjects provided by 6 global collaborators. Nearly every sample came with metadata listing a de-identified subject ID, COVID-19 status, age in years and sex. HLA class I and class II types, where available, came from metadata supplied by the sample provider rather than from assay-based typing.

TCRbeta CDR3 regions were amplified from genomic DNA by means of the immunoSEQ Assay, a bias-controlled multiplex PCR. Regarding the original processing steps: Within the assay, amplification of reference gene primers was used to estimate how many nucleated cells each sample contained. Sequence reads were collapsed and filtered to measure the absolute abundance of every unique TCRbeta CDR3 rearrangement. For each sample, productive Simpson clonality was calculated as the square root of Simpson's diversity index over productive rearrangements. TCRdb re-hosts the immuneACCESS table, in-frame sequences only. Its copies lack some clones; in the studies checked, an unresolved V gene accounts for under half of them, and the cause for the rest is not known. V and J calls and clone size follow that table, whereas D and trimming were derived from the DNA. This sample has 270,000 or so clones in its table, and about 88% of those were observed once. The ten largest account for 4.6% of the sample.

A single count supports this clone. Its antigen is unknown. No clone much larger than this one lies a single base away; base qualities are absent. General conclusions and limits of the study: How much clinical and demographic metadata was included differed by source and by participant, and the metadata was provided uncurated.

A second Seattle source provided samples from volunteer blood donors who had recovered from COVID-19. Collaborating institutions collected whole blood in K2EDTA tubes following their own protocols. For TCRbeta analysis, collaborators shipped samples in one of three forms: frozen whole blood, isolated PBMCs, or DNA extracted from either of those sample types. Sequenced: peripheral blood. The receptor was isolated from a woman between 35 and 50 years old who had recovered from COVID-19.

The CDR3 region reads CAWRGGEHTEAFF. The DNA is TGTGCCTGGAGGGGTGGGGAGCACACTGAAGCTTTCTTT. The rearrangement joined TRBV30 to TRBJ1-1, with the identity of the D gene unclear. The germline V gene (reference sequence) yields GTSNPN for CDR1 and SVGIG for CDR2. V and J are truncated by 3 bases and 3 bases respectively, leaving an intervening sequence of 11 bases. There are 13 amino acids in the CDR3, from cysteine to phenylalanine inclusive. Of the read, only the CDR3 DNA is kept; its 39 bases are in frame from base 1.